The 10 T cell receptor beta chains listed next were all sequenced from one sample in a study of identical twins. In TCRdb, the 5' RACE reads were re-called with MiXCR into one record per CDR3 protein. This sample has some 790,000 distinct CDR3 sequences, with approximately 18% found just once. This sample also belongs to another study, concerning T cells expressing NK-cell markers.

Sequenced: PBMCs. These receptors originate from a woman aged 18 to 35 in good health.

This clonotype was recorded a few times. V is TRBV4-3 and J is TRBJ2-7, with a possible D match to TRBD2 (6 bases). V lost 4 bases and J lost 0, with 13 bases in between. Germline CDR1 is LGHNA and CDR2 is YSLEER. This CDR3 has 15 residues. CDR3 region: CASSPDPTSSYEQYF. The CDR3 DNA reads as TGCGCCAGCAGCCCAGACCCGACTAGCTCCTACGAGCAGTACTTC.

In this sample, this clonotype turned up a few times. The chain combines TRBV4-2 with TRBJ1-5; maybe TRBD1 (5 bases). The ends were cut back, 1 base at V and 0 bases at J, with 16 bases in the middle. The CDR3 has 18 amino acids. Germline V gene lookup returns CDR1 LGHNA and CDR2 YNFKEQ. Here the CDR3 DNA reads TGTGCCAGCAGCCAAGTGTATCGGACAATCTATAGCAATCAGCCCCAGCATTTT. It codes for CASSQVYRTIYSNQPQHF.

V gene TRBV7-2 combines with J gene TRBJ2-3; D is uncertain. CDR3 length: 15 residues. Trimming pared 1 base from V and 3 bases from J, leaving 11 bases between. The germline V gene encodes CDR1 SGHTA and CDR2 FQGNSA. Here the CDR3 reads CASSLVPHPTDTQYF. The CDR3 nucleotides read TGTGCCAGCAGCTTAGTTCCCCACCCTACAGATACGCAGTATTTT.

This clonotype showed up just a few times. This chain joins TRBV12-3 or TRBV12-4 and TRBJ1-2; TRBD1 might be the D (5 bases). The V gene lost 3 bases and the J gene lost 0 bases, with 8 bases spanning the gap. This CDR3 has 14 residues. The CDR3: CASSFGAANYGYTF. In DNA, the CDR3 is TGTGCCAGCAGTTTTGGGGCAGCTAACTATGGCTACACCTTC.

The chain is built from TRBV7-2 and TRBJ2-1; D call uncertain. Trimming left V 3 bases short and J 5 bases short, with 8 bases between. Germline assignment: CDR1 SGHTA and CDR2 FQGNSA. The CDR3 has 13 residues. CDR3 nucleotides: TGTGCCAGCAGCTTGAACCAGGACAATGAGCAGTTCTTC. This encodes CASSLNQDNEQFF.

This clonotype turned up a few times. The rearrangement uses TRBV6-2 or TRBV6-3 and TRBJ2-2, with TRBD2 identical over 7 bases. With V trimmed by 7 bases and J by 6 bases, 8 bases remained unmatched. Germline assignment: CDR1 MNHEY and CDR2 SVGEGT. The CDR3 is made up of 14 amino acids. CDR3 sequence (DNA): TGTGCCAGCAACCGACTAGCCTCGGCCGGGGAGCTGTTTTTT. Amino acid sequence: CASNRLASAGELFF.

This clonotype occurred many times. One base away lies a much larger clone, so this may be a sequencing read error. The chain combines TRBV6-1 with TRBJ2-3; the D is unclear. Trimming shortened V by 6 bases and J by 2 bases, and 3 bases separated the two germline ends. CDR1 and CDR2 from the germline V gene are MNHNS and SASEGT. The CDR3 sequence is 11 residues long. This chain's CDR3 is CASRYTDTQYF. DNA of the CDR3: TGTGCCAGCAGGTACACAGATACGCAGTATTTT.

The rearrangement joins TRBV2 to TRBJ2-5; no clear D gene. Per germline, CDR1 SNHLY and CDR2 FYNNEI. V shed 8 bases and J shed 5 bases, with 12 bases lying between them. This CDR3 spans 12 amino acids. The CDR3 region is CASCTYTETQYF. For the CDR3, the DNA is TGTGCCAGCTGTACCTATACCGAGACCCAGTACTTC.

This clonotype was seen more than once but under ten times. The rearrangement uses TRBV6-5 and TRBJ2-7; possible D gene TRBD1, 6 bases. With 0 bases removed from V and 5 bases from J, the gap between germline ends came to 11 bases. The CDR3 runs 14 residues. The germline CDR1 and CDR2 sequences are MNHEY and SVGAGI. The CDR3 region has the DNA TGTGCCAGCAGTTACTCACTAACAGGGCACGAGCAGTACTTC. Translated: CASSYSLTGHEQYF.

This clonotype was recorded many times. The gene calls are TRBV10-3 and TRBJ2-5; TRBD2 is a possible D gene (6 bases). The CDR3 is 15 residues long. Germline V CDR1 and CDR2: ENHRY, SYGVKD. The V end was cut by 3 bases, the J end by 5 bases, with 16 bases between. CDR3 sequence: CAISESRAGSETQYF. CDR3 coding DNA: TGTGCCATCAGTGAAAGTAGGGCGGGGTCCGAGACCCAGTACTTC.